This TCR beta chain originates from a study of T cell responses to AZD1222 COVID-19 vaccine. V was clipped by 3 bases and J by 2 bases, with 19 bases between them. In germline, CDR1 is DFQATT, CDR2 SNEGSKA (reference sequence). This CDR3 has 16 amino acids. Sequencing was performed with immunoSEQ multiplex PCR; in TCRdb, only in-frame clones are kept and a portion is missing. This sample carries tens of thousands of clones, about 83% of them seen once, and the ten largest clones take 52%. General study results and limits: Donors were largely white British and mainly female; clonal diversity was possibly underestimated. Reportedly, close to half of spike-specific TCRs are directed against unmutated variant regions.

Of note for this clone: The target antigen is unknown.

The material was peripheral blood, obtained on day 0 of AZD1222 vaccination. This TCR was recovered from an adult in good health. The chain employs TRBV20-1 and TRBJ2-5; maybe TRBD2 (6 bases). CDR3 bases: TGCAGTGCTAGTGCTTTTGGGGACTCCGCTCAAGAGACCCAGTACTTC. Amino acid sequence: CSASAFGDSAQETQYF.